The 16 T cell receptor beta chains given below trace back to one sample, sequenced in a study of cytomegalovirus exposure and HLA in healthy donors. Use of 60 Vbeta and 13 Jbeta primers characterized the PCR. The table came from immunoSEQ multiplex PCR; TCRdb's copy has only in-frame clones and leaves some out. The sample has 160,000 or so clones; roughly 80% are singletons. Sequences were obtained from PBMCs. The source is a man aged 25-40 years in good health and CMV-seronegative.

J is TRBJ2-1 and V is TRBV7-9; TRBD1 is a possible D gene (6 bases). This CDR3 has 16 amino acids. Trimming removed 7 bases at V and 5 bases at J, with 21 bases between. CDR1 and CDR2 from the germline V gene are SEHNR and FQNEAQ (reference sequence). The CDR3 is CASNSNRVSFHNEQFF. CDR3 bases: TGTGCCAGCAACTCAAACAGGGTCAGCTTCCACAATGAGCAGTTCTTC.

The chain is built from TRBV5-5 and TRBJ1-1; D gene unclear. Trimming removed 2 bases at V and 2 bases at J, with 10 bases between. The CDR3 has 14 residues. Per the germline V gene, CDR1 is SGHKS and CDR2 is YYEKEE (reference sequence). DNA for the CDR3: TGTGCCAGCAGCTTTCTACAGAGCAACACTGAAGCTTTCTTT. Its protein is CASSFLQSNTEAFF.

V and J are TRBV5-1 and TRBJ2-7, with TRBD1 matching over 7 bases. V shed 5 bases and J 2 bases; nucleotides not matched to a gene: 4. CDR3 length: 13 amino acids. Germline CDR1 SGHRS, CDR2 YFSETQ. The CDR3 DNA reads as TGCGCCAGCAGGGCCGGGACAGCCTACGAGCAGTACTTC. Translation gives CASRAGTAYEQYF.

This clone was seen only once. CDR3 coding DNA: TGTGCCAGCATTGGCGGAGGACTAGCGGGATCCATCTACGAGCAGTACTTC. This translates into CASIGGGLAGSIYEQYF. V and J are TRBV28 and TRBJ2-7, with TRBD2 matching over 12 bases. The CDR3 is 17 amino acids. The ends lost 7 bases at V and 3 bases at J; junction bases unmatched: 13. The germline V gene has CDR1 MDHEN and CDR2 SYDVKM.

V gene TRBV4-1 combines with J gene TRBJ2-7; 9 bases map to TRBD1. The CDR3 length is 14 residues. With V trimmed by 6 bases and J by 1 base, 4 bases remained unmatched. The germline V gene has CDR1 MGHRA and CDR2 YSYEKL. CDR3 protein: CASRHRGPSYEQYF. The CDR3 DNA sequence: TGCGCCAGCAGGCACAGGGGGCCATCCTACGAGCAGTACTTC.

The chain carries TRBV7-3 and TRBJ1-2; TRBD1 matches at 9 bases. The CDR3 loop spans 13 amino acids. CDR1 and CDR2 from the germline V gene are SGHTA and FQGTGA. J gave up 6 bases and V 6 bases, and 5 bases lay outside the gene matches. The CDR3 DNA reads TGTGCCAGCAGTCCACAGGGGGCAGATGGCTACACCTTC. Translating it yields CASSPQGADGYTF.

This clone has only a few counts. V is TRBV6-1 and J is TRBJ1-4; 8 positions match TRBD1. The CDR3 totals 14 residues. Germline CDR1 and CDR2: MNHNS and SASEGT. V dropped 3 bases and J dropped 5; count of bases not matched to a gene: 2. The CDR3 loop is CASSDRQGNEKLFF. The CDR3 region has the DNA TGTGCCAGCAGTGACCGACAGGGGAATGAAAAACTGTTTTTT.

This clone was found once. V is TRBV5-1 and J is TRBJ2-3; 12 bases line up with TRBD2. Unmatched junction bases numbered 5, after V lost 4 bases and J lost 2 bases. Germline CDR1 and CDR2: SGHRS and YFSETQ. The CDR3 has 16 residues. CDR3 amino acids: CASSQRLAGDTDTQYF. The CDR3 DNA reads TGCGCCAGCAGCCAAAGACTAGCGGGGGACACAGATACGCAGTATTTT.

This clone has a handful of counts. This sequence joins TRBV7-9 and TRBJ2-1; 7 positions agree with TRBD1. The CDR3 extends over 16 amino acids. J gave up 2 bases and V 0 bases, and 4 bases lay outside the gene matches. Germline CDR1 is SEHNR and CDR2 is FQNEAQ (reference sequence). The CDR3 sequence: CASSLAQGVTYNEQFF. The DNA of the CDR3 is TGTGCCAGCAGCTTAGCGCAGGGGGTAACCTACAATGAGCAGTTCTTC.

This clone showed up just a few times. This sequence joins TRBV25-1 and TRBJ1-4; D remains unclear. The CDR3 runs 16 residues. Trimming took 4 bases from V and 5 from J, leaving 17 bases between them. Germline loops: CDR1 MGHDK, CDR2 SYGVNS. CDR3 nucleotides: TGTGCCAGCAGTGTCCCTCGCGGTTATCCAAATGAAAAACTGTTTTTT. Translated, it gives CASSVPRGYPNEKLFF.

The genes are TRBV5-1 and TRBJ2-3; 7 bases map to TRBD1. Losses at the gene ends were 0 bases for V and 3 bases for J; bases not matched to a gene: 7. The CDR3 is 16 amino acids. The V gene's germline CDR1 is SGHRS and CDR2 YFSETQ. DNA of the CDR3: TGCGCCAGCAGCTTGGTCAAGGGGGCTCGAACAGATACGCAGTATTTT. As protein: CASSLVKGARTDTQYF.

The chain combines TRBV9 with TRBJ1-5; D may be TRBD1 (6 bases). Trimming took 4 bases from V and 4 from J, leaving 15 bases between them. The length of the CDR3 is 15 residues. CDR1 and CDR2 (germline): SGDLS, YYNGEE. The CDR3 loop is CASSRSGGENQPQHF. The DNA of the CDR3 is TGTGCCAGCAGCCGTAGTGGGGGCGAGAATCAGCCCCAGCATTTT.

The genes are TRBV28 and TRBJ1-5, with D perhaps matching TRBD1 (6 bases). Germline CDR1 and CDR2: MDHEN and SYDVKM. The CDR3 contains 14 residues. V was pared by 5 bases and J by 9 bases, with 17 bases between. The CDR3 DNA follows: TGTGCCAGCAGTGACAGGACGTTGAAGGTGCCCCAGCATTTT. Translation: CASSDRTLKVPQHF.

CDR3 loop: CASKKVRGSNTGELFF. The CDR3 DNA follows: TGTGCCAGCAAGAAAGTGCGGGGATCGAACACCGGGGAGCTGTTTTTT. V gene TRBV27 combines with J gene TRBJ2-2; TRBD2 might be the D (6 bases). CDR3 length: 16 residues. Deletions cut 7 bases from V and 0 bases from J, with 15 bases between. Germline V CDR1 and CDR2: MNHEY, SMNVEV (reference sequence).

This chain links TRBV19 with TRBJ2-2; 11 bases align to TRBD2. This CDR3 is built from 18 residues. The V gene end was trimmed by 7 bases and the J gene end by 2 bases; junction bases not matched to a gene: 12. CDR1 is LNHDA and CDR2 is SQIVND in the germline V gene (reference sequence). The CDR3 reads CASTPPRLAGINTGELFF. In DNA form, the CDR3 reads TGTGCCAGTACCCCACCCCGACTAGCGGGGATAAACACCGGGGAGCTGTTTTTT.

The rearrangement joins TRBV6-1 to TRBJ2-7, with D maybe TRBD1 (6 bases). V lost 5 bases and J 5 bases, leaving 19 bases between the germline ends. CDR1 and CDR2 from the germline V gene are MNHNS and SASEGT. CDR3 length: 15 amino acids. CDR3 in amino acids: CASSPTGTTINEQYF. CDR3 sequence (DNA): TGTGCCAGCAGTCCAACAGGGACAACCATCAACGAGCAGTACTTC.